This record looks at one TCR beta chain sequence and its context. The repertoire was sequenced with immunoSEQ multiplex PCR; TCRdb's copy has only in-frame clones and lacks some. Of roughly 1,500 clones detected, less than 90% appear once; the ten largest clones hold under 6.5%. Trimming stripped 5 bases from V and 2 bases from J, with 9 bases between. There are 13 residues in the CDR3. Germline V gene data show CDR1 as SGHTA and CDR2 as FQGTGA. This specimen belongs to a study of tissue T cells after allogeneic stem cell transplantation. The chain uses TRBV7-3 and TRBJ2-5; no firm D call. Specimen: esophageal tissue, collected at autopsy. The sequence was collected from a male patient between 35 and 75 years old with steroid-refractory graft-versus-host disease after an allogeneic stem cell transplant. The T cells may come from the graft donor. CDR3 loop: CASSRWVQETQYF. DNA for the CDR3: TGTGCCAGCAGCCGCTGGGTGCAAGAGACCCAGTACTTC.